Sequencing of this TCR beta chain was carried out in a study of blood T cells in healthy people across ages. Study-wide points: A roughly linear fall in TCR beta diversity per million T cells was seen with increasing age. PBMC samples, being unsorted, prevented any conclusive comparison of naive and antigen-experienced cells. Higher diversity, along with more naive CD4+ cells, distinguished long-lived donors from aged donors.

Using a J-beta primer mix together with a sample-barcoded 5' primer, a second PCR was run for about 6 to 11 cycles. One entry per CDR3 protein results from TCRdb running MiXCR on the 5' RACE reads. The sample contains roughly 2 million distinct CDR3 sequences, just under 50% of which appear only once. The donors, healthy Caucasians from Russia, were aged 6 to 90. In regard to this clonotype: Its antigen remains unidentified.

CDR1 is LGHNA and CDR2 is YNFKEQ in the germline V gene. This CDR3 contains 16 residues. V lost 5 bases and J lost 3, with 20 bases in between. Source material: blood. The TCR was taken from a woman aged 40 to 50 in good health. The J gene is TRBJ2-7, the V gene TRBV4-2; the D gene is possibly TRBD1 (6 bases). CDR3 bases: TGTGCCAGCAGCGAAGCCTCGGACAGCTCATTCTACGAGCAGTACTTC. Translation gives CASSEASDSSFYEQYF.